This is a list of T cell receptor beta chains from one sample in a study of cytomegalovirus exposure and HLA in healthy donors. The table came from immunoSEQ multiplex PCR; TCRdb's copy has only in-frame clones and leaves some out. Among more than 85,000 clones listed, roughly 63% were seen once. The sample comprised PBMCs. All receptors derive from a woman between 65 and 79 years old in good health and CMV-seropositive. CDR3s leave out the opening cysteine and the closing phenylalanine or tryptophan. The D gene is left open where the match is weak.

TRBV5-6	.	TRBJ1-2	ASSLVDLTFGYT
TRBV7-2	.	TRBJ1-2	ASSLQARYGYT
TRBV27	.	TRBJ1-4	ASSFSGIEKLF
TRBV6-6	.	TRBJ1-1	ASTLTGEAF
TRBV7-2	.	TRBJ2-3	ASSGQGDTQY
TRBV29-1	.	TRBJ2-2	SVSFGQSTGELF
TRBV29-1	.	TRBJ1-1	SVAGGRFTEAF
TRBV15	.	TRBJ1-6	ATSGSGEGNSSPLH
TRBV6-6	.	TRBJ2-1	ASSYSGGDNEQF
TRBV10-3	TRBD2	TRBJ2-2	AISDWTSGTGELF
TRBV4-1	TRBD2	TRBJ2-4	ASSQVGRLAGGLGIQY
TRBV5-1	TRBD1	TRBJ1-1	ASSLGTGVGTEAF
TRBV7-9	TRBD1	TRBJ1-2	ASSGGGKGYGYT
TRBV5-1	TRBD2	TRBJ2-1	ASSLDLLAGGLNEQF
TRBV30	.	TRBJ1-5	AWSGQGTQPQH
TRBV7-9	.	TRBJ1-4	ASSKTTNEKLF
TRBV7-8	.	TRBJ1-1	ASSLTMAGNTEAF
TRBV2	TRBD1	TRBJ2-3	ASSRDRSAGDTQY
TRBV7-6	TRBD2	TRBJ2-3	ASSFPASGGSTDTQY
TRBV5-1	.	TRBJ2-3	ASSPYQAISTDTQY
TRBV11-1	.	TRBJ2-6	ASSLNGQHLSGANVLT
TRBV19	.	TRBJ1-4	ASTKTRANEKLF
TRBV19	TRBD1	TRBJ1-2	ASSPQGGYGYT
TRBV6-1	TRBD2	TRBJ2-1	ASSGAGTSGGALNEQF
TRBV19	.	TRBJ1-6	ASSIQDAGNSPLH
TRBV10-3	TRBD1	TRBJ1-2	AIRSTGDGYGYT
TRBV27	TRBD1	TRBJ1-2	ASRKTGGIYGYT
TRBV14	TRBD2	TRBJ2-1	ASSPGGVEQF
TRBV9	.	TRBJ2-7	ASSVGGGGAYEQY
TRBV5-6	TRBD1	TRBJ1-5	ASSFTGALNQPQH
TRBV7-2	TRBD2	TRBJ2-7	ASSPTGLAGRDYEQY
TRBV9	TRBD1	TRBJ1-4	ASSGDRGHEKLF
TRBV4-3	TRBD2	TRBJ2-1	ASSQDAPSGGHNEQF
TRBV9	.	TRBJ2-7	ASSPFAQDYEQY
TRBV27	TRBD1	TRBJ1-6	ASLQGGGPLH
TRBV7-7	TRBD1	TRBJ2-7	ASSPGGLLSLSEQY
TRBV19	.	TRBJ1-4	ASSMGIEGKLF
TRBV7-7	.	TRBJ1-3	ASSPNGPGSGNTIY
TRBV7-8	TRBD1	TRBJ2-5	AEGTGSSQETQY
TRBV5-6	TRBD1	TRBJ2-1	ANSFLTGRNEQF
TRBV29-1	.	TRBJ1-2	SVEQGSYGYT
TRBV30	.	TRBJ2-5	AWSARDTSPQETQY
TRBV2	.	TRBJ2-3	ASSDVAGRTDTQY
TRBV10-3	TRBD2	TRBJ2-1	AISPMPHTSGGYNEQF
TRBV7-6	.	TRBJ2-2	ASSLTGLPNTGELF
TRBV10-3	.	TRBJ2-1	AISPWGRGLDEQF
TRBV6-6	.	TRBJ2-2	ASSHSENTGELF
TRBV14	.	TRBJ2-7	ASSQDFGGYEQY
TRBV15	TRBD2	TRBJ2-3	ATSRGFTSGTDTQY
TRBV4-2	TRBD1	TRBJ1-2	ASSQTGTASNYGYT
TRBV7-6	.	TRBJ1-5	ASSLGLPGSNQPQH
TRBV5-4	TRBD2	TRBJ2-4	ASSLGGTSGKNIQY
TRBV10-3	TRBD1	TRBJ2-7	AISEGYTGADYEQY
TRBV5-1	.	TRBJ1-1	ASSLDRQDEAF